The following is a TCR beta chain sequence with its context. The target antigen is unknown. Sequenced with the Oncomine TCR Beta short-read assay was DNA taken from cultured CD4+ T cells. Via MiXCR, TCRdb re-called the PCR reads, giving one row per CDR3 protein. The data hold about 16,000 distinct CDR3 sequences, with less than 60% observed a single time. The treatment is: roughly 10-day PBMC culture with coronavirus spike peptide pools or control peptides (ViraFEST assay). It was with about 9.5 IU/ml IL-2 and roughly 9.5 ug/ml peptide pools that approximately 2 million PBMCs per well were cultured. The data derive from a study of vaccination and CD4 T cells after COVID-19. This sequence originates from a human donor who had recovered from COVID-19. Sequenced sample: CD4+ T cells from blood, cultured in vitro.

CDR3 residues: CASSPGQGINSPLHF. The CDR3, as DNA: TGTGCCAGCTCACCGGGACAGGGAATTAATTCACCCCTCCACTTT. The rearrangement joins TRBV18 to TRBJ1-6; TRBD1 agrees at 9 bases. The CDR3 contains 15 residues. CDR1 KGHSH and CDR2 LQKENI come from the germline V gene. With 3 bases clipped from V and 6 bases from J, the junction kept 3 bases outside the gene matches.